Below, 18 T cell receptor beta chains from the same sample are listed, as sequenced in a study of Graves' ophthalmopathy and Graves' hyperthyroidism. RNA transcripts yielded amplified TCR beta CDR3 regions. Following a first-round RT-PCR that used HTBI primers, a second-round multiplex PCR was carried out. TCRdb redid the calling of the multiplex PCR reads with MiXCR, one entry per CDR3 protein. The data show over a million distinct CDR3 sequences, less than 45% seen once. Sequencing was done on a sample of peripheral blood or thyroid tissue (not recorded which). The receptors derive from an adult man with Graves' hyperthyroidism.

The gene calls are TRBV29-1 and TRBJ2-7, with TRBD2 matching 9 bases. The CDR3 extends over 14 amino acids. From germline, CDR1 is SQVTM and CDR2 ANQGSEA. Losses at the gene ends were 8 bases for V and 6 bases for J; bases not matched to a gene: 14. CDR3 sequence (DNA): TGCAGCTTAGATTTGGCGGGAGGGCCTGCCGAGCAGTACTTC. This codes for CSLDLAGGPAEQYF.

This clonotype has only a few counts. The chain uses TRBV15 and TRBJ1-5; TRBD1 is a possible D gene (6 bases). This CDR3 has 15 amino acids. Germline V gives CDR1 LNHNV, CDR2 YYDKDF (reference sequence). V was pared by 0 bases and J by 6 bases, with 12 bases between. CDR3 sequence reads: CATSRDRLGGQPQHF. The CDR3 DNA is TGTGCCACCAGCAGAGATAGGTTAGGGGGTCAGCCCCAGCATTTT.

In this sample, this clonotype turned up many times. The chain employs TRBV7-6 and TRBJ2-3; D unresolved. This CDR3 region has 14 residues. Germline V CDR1 and CDR2: SGHVS, FNYEAQ. V lost 5 bases to trimming and J lost 0 bases, with 9 bases between them. The chain's CDR3 is CASSRQTSTDTQYF. In DNA, the CDR3 is TGTGCCAGCAGCCGGCAGACTAGCACAGATACGCAGTATTTT.

This clonotype was recorded many times. This chain uses TRBV29-1 with TRBJ1-1; D unresolved. The germline V gene encodes CDR1 SQVTM and CDR2 ANQGSEA. The CDR3 is 14 amino acids. V gave up 4 bases and J gave up 1 base, with 13 bases separating them. The CDR3 region has the DNA TGCAGCGTTGGCGTTCTGGGAGGGAACACTGAAGCTTTCTTT. Translating gives CSVGVLGGNTEAFF.

A remark on this clonotype: At one end, the junction sequence differs from germline, possibly due to a read error. The rearrangement links TRBV5-6 to TRBJ2-2; D may be TRBD1 (6 bases). Per germline, CDR1 SGHDT and CDR2 YYEEEE. CDR3 length: 17 amino acids. CDR3 residues: CASSSGTHRSLTVELFF. The CDR3 bases are TGTGCCAGCAGCTCGGGGACACACCGGAGCCTAACCGTGGAGCTGTTTTTT. Filled out from reference TRBV5-6 and TRBJ2-2, the complete variable domain reads DAGVTQSPTHLIKTRGQQVTLRCSPKSGHDTVSWYQQALGQGPQFIFQYYEEEERQRGNFPDRFSGHQFPNYSSELNVNALLLGDSALYLCASSSGTHRSLTVELFFGEGSRLTVL.

This chain uses TRBV7-7 with TRBJ2-6; D perhaps matches TRBD1 (6 bases). CDR3 length equals 16 residues. The V gene lost 5 bases and the J gene lost 3 bases, with 14 bases spanning the gap. Germline V gives CDR1 SSHAT, CDR2 FNYEAQ (reference sequence). DNA for the CDR3: TGTGCCAGCAGCCCCAACTCAGGGGATGGGGCCAACGTCCTGACTTTC. It encodes CASSPNSGDGANVLTF.

This chain uses TRBV10-3 with TRBJ1-1, with 9 positions matching TRBD1. V dropped 7 bases and J dropped 3; count of bases not matched to a gene: 21. CDR1 is ENHRY, CDR2 SYGVKD, per germline. The CDR3 is 19 amino acids. The CDR3 sequence: CAITSGTGFHGSRDTEAFF. The CDR3 coding sequence is TGTGCCATCACGTCCGGGACAGGGTTTCATGGCTCCCGCGACACTGAAGCTTTCTTT.

This clonotype has only a few counts. The CDR3 loop reads CASSEGVAGGCCDEQYF. The DNA of the CDR3 is TGTGCCAGCAGCGAGGGGGTAGCGGGAGGGTGTTGCGACGAGCAGTACTTC. The chain joins TRBV9 to TRBJ2-7, with 11 bases that match TRBD2. Germline CDR1 and CDR2: SGDLS and YYNGEE. The junction had 13 bases not matched to a gene; V was cut back by 3 bases and J by 5 bases. CDR3 size: 17 residues. The full variable domain, with the rest looked up from reference TRBV9 and TRBJ2-7, is DSGVTQTPKHLITATGQRVTLRCSPRSGDLSVYWYQQSLDQGLQFLIQYYNGEERAKGNILERFSAQQFPDLHSELNLSSLELGDSALYFCASSEGVAGGCCDEQYFGPGTRLTVT.

V is TRBV19 and J is TRBJ2-7; D possibly corresponds to TRBD2 (6 bases). The V gene lost 3 bases and the J gene lost 7 bases, with 13 bases spanning the gap. Per the germline V gene, CDR1 is LNHDA and CDR2 is SQIVND (reference sequence). The CDR3 is made up of 13 amino acids. As DNA, the CDR3 is TGTGCCAGTAGTATCACGGGGGTCGGGGAGCAGTACTTC. Its protein is CASSITGVGEQYF.

This clonotype was recorded many times. The chain recombines TRBV2 with TRBJ2-7, with TRBD2 matching 7 bases. The CDR3 sequence is 15 residues long. V lost 6 bases, J lost 6 bases, and 14 bases stayed unmatched. CDR1 SNHLY and CDR2 FYNNEI come from the germline V gene. In nucleotides, the CDR3 is TGTGCCAGCAGACCAGACTTCGGGGGGAACGCCGAGCAGTACTTC. Its protein product is CASRPDFGGNAEQYF.

The chain is built from TRBV7-6 and TRBJ2-3; 9 positions agree with TRBD2. V lost 3 bases and J lost 4; bases outside the gene matches: 5. The CDR3 consists of 15 residues. Germline CDR1 reads SGHVS; CDR2 reads FNYEAQ. The CDR3 region has the DNA TGTGCCAGCAGCTTTGGGCGGGGGGGCTCAGATACGCAGTATTTT. Amino acids: CASSFGRGGSDTQYF.

In the case of this clonotype: Since the CDR3 does not end with the conserved phenylalanine or tryptophan, this likely comes from a read error. The DNA is omitted, as the CDR3 cannot be located on it reliably, and the CDR3 follows TCRdb's listing. This chain connects TRBV5-6 to TRBJ1-2; TRBD1, the table's D call, lacks a check against the DNA. The CDR3 has 13 residues if both end residues are counted. Germline CDR1 and CDR2: SGHDT and YYEEEE. This CDR3 reads CASSPGQEWFHTL.

The V gene is TRBV25-1, the J gene TRBJ1-6, with D hard to call. Deletions cut 7 bases from V and 7 bases from J, with 11 bases between. The germline V gene encodes CDR1 MGHDK and CDR2 SYGVNS. The CDR3 runs 13 residues. This CDR3 reads CASKVGTNSPLHF. The DNA for the CDR3 is TGTGCCAGCAAGGTGGGAACGAATTCACCCCTCCACTTT.

Of note for this clonotype: One end of the junction varies from germline; a read error may be responsible. The CDR3 DNA is TGCGCCAGCAGCCAGCACCTTACGTACCAAGAGACCCAGTACTTC. Its protein product is CASSQHLTYQETQYF. The J gene is TRBJ2-5, the V gene TRBV7-9; unclear D gene. The germline CDR1 and CDR2 sequences are SEHNR and FQNEAQ (reference sequence). The CDR3 runs to 15 residues.

In this sample, this clonotype turned up many times. The rearrangement joins TRBV6-5 to TRBJ2-5, with D perhaps given as TRBD1 or TRBD2 (5 bases each). CDR3 size: 13 residues. Germline CDR1 reads MNHEY; CDR2 reads SVGAGI. Between the trimmed V and J ends, which lost 4 bases and 5 bases, there was a span of 11 bases. As DNA, the CDR3 is TGTGCCAGCAGTTCTTGGGGCGGGGAGACCCAGTACTTC. Its translation is CASSSWGGETQYF.

This clonotype is a singleton in its sample. This sequence may be a read error, since a much larger clone differs from it by one base. The chain employs TRBV24-1 and TRBJ2-5; weak D call: TRBD1 (6 bases). This CDR3 spans 15 amino acids. Germline V gives CDR1 KGHDR, CDR2 SFDVKD. DNA for the CDR3: TGTGCCACCAGTGATACAGGGTATGAGCAAGGGACCCAGTACTTC. It specifies CATSDTGYEQGTQYF.

There are a few counts of this clonotype. The gene calls are TRBV25-1 and TRBJ2-7, with D perhaps matching TRBD1 or TRBD2 (5 bases each). Looked up from germline, CDR1 is MGHDK and CDR2 is SYGVNS. The CDR3 totals 14 residues. The ends were cut back, 7 bases at V and 7 bases at J, with 20 bases in the middle. CDR3 sequence (DNA): TGTGCCAGCACTGCCGGGACCGAGCTACGGGAGCAGTACTTC. Protein product: CASTAGTELREQYF.

About this clonotype itself: A read error is possible here, since a much larger clone lies one base away. This chain uses TRBV2 with TRBJ1-5, with D perhaps matching TRBD1 (5 bases). The CDR3 is 16 residues long. CDR1 is SNHLY and CDR2 is FYNNEI in the germline V gene. Between the trimmed V and J ends, which lost 8 bases and 3 bases, there was a span of 20 bases. The DNA for the CDR3 is TGTGCCAGCGGGGCGGGACGGGCTCAAAACAATCAGCCCCAGCATTTT. Amino acids: CASGAGRAQNNQPQHF.